This T cell receptor beta chain was retrieved from a study of PD-1 blockade in classical Hodgkin lymphoma. Time point given: cycle 4 day 1 (C4D1), after five to seven weeks of nivolumab. Autologous stem cell transplantation was followed by relapse in every patient, and brentuximab vedotin exposure varied. V lost 5 bases and J 1 base, leaving 15 bases between the germline ends. CDR1 and CDR2 from the germline V gene are MNHEY and SMNVEV (reference sequence). The CDR3 is 15 residues long. Libraries were prepared by immunoSEQ multiplex PCR; TCRdb keeps only in-frame clonotypes and omits some of them. Seen here are tens of thousands of clones, 78% observed once, and the top ten hold 37%.

This chain uses TRBV27 with TRBJ2-7; D assignment may be TRBD1 or TRBD2 (5 bases each). The clonotype originates from a human donor with classical Hodgkin lymphoma. Specimen: peripheral blood mononuclear cells (PBMCs), collected before the fourth cycle of nivolumab. In DNA form, the CDR3 reads TGTGCCAGCAGTCGACCAGGGAGAAGGTCCTACGAGCAGTACTTC. It specifies CASSRPGRRSYEQYF.